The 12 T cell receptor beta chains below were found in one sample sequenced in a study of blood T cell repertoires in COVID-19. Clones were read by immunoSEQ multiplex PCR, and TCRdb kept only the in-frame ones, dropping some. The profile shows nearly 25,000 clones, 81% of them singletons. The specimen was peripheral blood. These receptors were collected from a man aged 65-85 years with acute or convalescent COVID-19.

DNA of the CDR3: TGTGCCAGCAGACGACAGGGGGCTATGAACACTGAAGCTTTCTTT. It yields the protein CASRRQGAMNTEAFF. The chain employs TRBV7-2 and TRBJ1-1; TRBD1 aligns across 10 bases. V trimming: 6 bases; J trimming: 0 bases; junction bases outside the gene matches: 4. Germline V CDR1 and CDR2: SGHTA, FQGNSA. This CDR3 comprises 15 residues.

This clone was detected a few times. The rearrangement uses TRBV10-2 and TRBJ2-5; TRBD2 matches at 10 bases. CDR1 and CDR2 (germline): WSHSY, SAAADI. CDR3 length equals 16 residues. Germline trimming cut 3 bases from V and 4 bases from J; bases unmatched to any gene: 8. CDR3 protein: CASSDYEREGRETQYF. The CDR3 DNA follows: TGCGCCAGCAGTGATTACGAGCGGGAGGGCCGAGAGACCCAGTACTTC.

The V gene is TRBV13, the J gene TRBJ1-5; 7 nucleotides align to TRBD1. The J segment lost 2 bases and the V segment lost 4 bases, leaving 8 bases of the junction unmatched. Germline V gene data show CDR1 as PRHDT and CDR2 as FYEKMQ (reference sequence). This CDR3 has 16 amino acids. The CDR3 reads CASSSRQGRGNQPQHF. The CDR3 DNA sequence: TGTGCCAGCAGCTCCCGACAGGGTAGAGGCAATCAGCCCCAGCATTTT.

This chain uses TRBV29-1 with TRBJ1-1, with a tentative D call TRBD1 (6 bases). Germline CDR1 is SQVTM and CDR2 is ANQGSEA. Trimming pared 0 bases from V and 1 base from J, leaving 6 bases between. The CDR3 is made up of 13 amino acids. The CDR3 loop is CSVEEQGNTEAFF. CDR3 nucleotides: TGCAGCGTTGAAGAACAGGGGAACACTGAAGCTTTCTTT.

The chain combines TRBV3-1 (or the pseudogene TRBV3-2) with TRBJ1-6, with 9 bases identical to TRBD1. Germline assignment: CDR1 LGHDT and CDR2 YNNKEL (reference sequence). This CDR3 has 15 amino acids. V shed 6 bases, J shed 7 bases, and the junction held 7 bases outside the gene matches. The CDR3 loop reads CASRPRQGENSPLHF. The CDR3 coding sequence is TGTGCCAGCAGACCTAGACAGGGGGAGAATTCACCCCTCCACTTT.

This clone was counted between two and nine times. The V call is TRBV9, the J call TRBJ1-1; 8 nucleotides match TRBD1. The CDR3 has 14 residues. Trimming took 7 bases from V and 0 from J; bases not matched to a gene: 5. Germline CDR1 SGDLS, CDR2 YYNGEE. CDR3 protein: CASGQGAMNTEAFF. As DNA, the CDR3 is TGTGCCAGCGGACAGGGAGCAATGAACACTGAAGCTTTCTTT.

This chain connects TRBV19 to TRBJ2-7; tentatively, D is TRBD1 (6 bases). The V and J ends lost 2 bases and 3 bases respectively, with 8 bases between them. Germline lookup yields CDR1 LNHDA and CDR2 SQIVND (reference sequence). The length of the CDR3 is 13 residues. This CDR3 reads CASSITGSYEQYF. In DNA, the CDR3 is TGTGCCAGTAGTATAACAGGGAGCTACGAGCAGTACTTC.

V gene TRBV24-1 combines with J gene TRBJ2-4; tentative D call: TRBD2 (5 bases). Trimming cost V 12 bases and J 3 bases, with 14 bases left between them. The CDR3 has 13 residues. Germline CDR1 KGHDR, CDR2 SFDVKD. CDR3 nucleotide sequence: TGTGCCTTAAGCGGCCCTGTCAAAAACATTCAGTACTTC. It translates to CALSGPVKNIQYF.

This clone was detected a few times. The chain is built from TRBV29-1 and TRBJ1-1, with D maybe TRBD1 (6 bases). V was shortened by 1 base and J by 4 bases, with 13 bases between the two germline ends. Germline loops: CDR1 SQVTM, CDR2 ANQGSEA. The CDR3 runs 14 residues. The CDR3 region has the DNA TGCAGCGTTGAAGTCGCGCAGGGGAGCACTGAAGCTTTCTTT. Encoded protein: CSVEVAQGSTEAFF.

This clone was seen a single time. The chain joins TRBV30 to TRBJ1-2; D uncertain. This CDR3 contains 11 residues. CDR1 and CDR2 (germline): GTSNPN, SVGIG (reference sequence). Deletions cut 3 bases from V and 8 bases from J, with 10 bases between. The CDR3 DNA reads TGTGCCTGGAGCCGCCCCAGGGGCTACACCTTC. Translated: CAWSRPRGYTF.

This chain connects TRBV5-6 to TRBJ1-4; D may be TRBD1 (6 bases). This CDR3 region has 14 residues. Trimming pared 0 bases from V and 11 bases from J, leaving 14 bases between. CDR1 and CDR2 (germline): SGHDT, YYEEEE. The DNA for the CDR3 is TGTGCCAGCAGCTTGGGACAGGTCCATCGTAAACTGTTTTTT. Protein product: CASSLGQVHRKLFF. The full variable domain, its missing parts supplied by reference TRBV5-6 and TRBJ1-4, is DAGVTQSPTHLIKTRGQQVTLRCSPKSGHDTVSWYQQALGQGPQFIFQYYEEEERQRGNFPDRFSGHQFPNYSSELNVNALLLGDSALYLCASSLGQVHRKLFFGSGTQLSVL.

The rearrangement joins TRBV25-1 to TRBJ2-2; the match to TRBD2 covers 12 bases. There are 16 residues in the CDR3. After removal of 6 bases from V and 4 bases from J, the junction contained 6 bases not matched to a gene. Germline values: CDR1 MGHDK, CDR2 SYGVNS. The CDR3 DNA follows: TGTGCCAGCAGGTTCGGGACTAGCGGGTTCACCGGGGAGCTGTTTTTT. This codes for CASRFGTSGFTGELFF.